What follows is one TCR beta chain and its context. With V trimmed by 3 bases and J by 0 bases, 5 bases remained unmatched. The germline V gene encodes CDR1 SGDLS and CDR2 YYNGEE. The CDR3 runs 18 residues. The data stem from a study of blood T cell repertoires in COVID-19. The protocol was immunoSEQ multiplex PCR, while the TCRdb copy is restricted to in-frame clones and leaves out a portion. The repertoire includes about 51,000 clones, 80% to 95% of them detected once, and 3.1% sits in the top ten. The receptor comes from a man aged 45-65 years with acute or convalescent COVID-19. This rearrangement joins TRBV9 to TRBJ2-3, with 15 bases lining up with TRBD2. Sequences were obtained from peripheral blood. In DNA form, the CDR3 reads TGTGCCAGCAGCGCCCCGGGACTAGCGGGGGGAAGCACAGATACGCAGTATTTT. It translates to CASSAPGLAGGSTDTQYF.